This TCR beta chain appears in the sequencing data of a study of OX40 agonist ivuxolimab in advanced cancers. This table comes from immunoSEQ multiplex PCR, and its TCRdb copy is limited to in-frame clones, with some not included. The repertoire has over 55,000 clones, 83% of them found once; the top ten carry approximately 0.7%. The CDR3 is 15 residues long. From germline, CDR1 is SGHTA and CDR2 FQGTGA. V shed 1 base and J shed 4 bases, with 11 bases lying between them. This receptor was identified in an adult with an advanced solid tumor such as melanoma, head and neck, liver or kidney cancer. The chain has TRBV7-3 and TRBJ2-1; perhaps TRBD2 as D (6 bases). The input for sequencing was CD4+ or CD8+ T cells sorted from blood, taken in a trial of the OX40 agonist ivuxolimab. CDR3 nucleotide sequence: TGTGCCAGCAGCTTAAATACGGGAGTTTACAATGAGCAGTTCTTC. It specifies CASSLNTGVYNEQFF. Full variable domain (rest looked up from reference TRBV7-3 and TRBJ2-1): GAGVSQTPSNKVTEKGKYVELRCDPISGHTALYWYRQSLGQGPEFLIYFQGTGAADDSGLPNDRFFAVRPEGSVSTLKIQRTERGDSAVYLCASSLNTGVYNEQFFGPGTRLTVL.